This T cell receptor beta chain was identified in a study of vaccination effects on CD4 cells after COVID-19. Study details: Researchers obtained post-vaccine samples at a median of 72 days past the second dose.

This clone has only a few counts. Its specificity is not known. Findings of the study overall: Infection-derived and vaccine-derived clones contracted markedly late after vaccination.

TCRdb's table, derived via immunoSEQ multiplex PCR, lists solely in-frame clones and lacks some. Among more than 55,000 clones listed, less than 80% were seen once. A 10-day culture period preceded the isolation of CD4+ T cells. Participants were vaccinated with two doses of either the BNT162b2 or mRNA-1273 vaccine. The healthy vaccine recipients, who had no prior SARS-CoV-2 infection, showed negative nucleocapsid antibodies. A half-volume exchange with IL-2 medium occurred on days 3 and 7. The TCR originated in a human donor who received a COVID-19 vaccine. This specimen consisted of CD4+ T cells from PBMCs cultured without peptide, obtained after COVID-19 vaccination.

The CDR3 nucleotides read TGCGCCAGCAGCCAAGACAGATATAGCAATCAGCCCCAGCATTTT. Translated: CASSQDRYSNQPQHF. V is TRBV4-1 and J is TRBJ1-5; D is undetermined. The germline V gene has CDR1 MGHRA and CDR2 YSYEKL. With 0 bases removed from V and 0 bases from J, the gap between germline ends came to 6 bases. The CDR3 is 15 residues long.